This TCR beta chain was found in a study of blood T cell repertoires in COVID-19. About the study: The United States, Italy and Spain provided the acute and convalescent COVID-19 samples. T cells, B-cell-depleted T cells, or PBMCs provided the cDNA or gDNA that served as material.

Original processing notes: Nucleated cell counts were estimated from reference gene primer amplification. Here immunoSEQ multiplex PCR was the method, and the copy in TCRdb shows in-frame clones only, minus some. That table furnishes V, J and clone size, whereas the DNA furnished D and trimming. The profile shows roughly 84,000 clones, over 70% of them singletons. Only a few counts were recorded for this clone. Trimming shortened V by 2 bases and J by 5 bases, and 12 bases separated the two germline ends. From germline, CDR1 is GTSNPN and CDR2 SVGIG (reference sequence). The CDR3 runs 14 residues. What was sequenced was peripheral blood. The receptor was isolated from a woman in her forties or fifties with acute or convalescent COVID-19. The chain couples TRBV30 to TRBJ1-4, with D tentatively TRBD1 (5 bases). The DNA for the CDR3 is TGTGCCTGGAGTCGGTCGCGGGGGAATGAAAAACTGTTTTTT. It encodes CAWSRSRGNEKLFF.